The next 31 T cell receptor beta chains were all read from a single sample in a study of T cells in Graves' hyperthyroidism and ophthalmopathy. It was RNA transcripts that yielded the amplified TCR beta CDR3 regions. Using the HTBI primer set, a first-round RT-PCR was run on the TCR CDR3. From the multiplex PCR reads, TCRdb called clonotypes with MiXCR, one entry per CDR3 protein. The data contain approximately 510,000 distinct CDR3 sequences, less than 25% of them singletons. The sequenced material came from blood. All receptors derive from a man between 18 and 35 years old with Graves' hyperthyroidism.

This clonotype has a count of ten or more. J is TRBJ2-5 and V is TRBV20-1; 9 nucleotides match TRBD2. After removal of 6 bases from V and 1 base from J, the junction contained 9 bases not matched to a gene. This CDR3 comprises 15 residues. From germline, CDR1 is DFQATT and CDR2 SNEGSKA (reference sequence). For the CDR3, the DNA is TGCAGTGCCCGCGCGAGACTAGCGGCCCAAGAGACCCAGTACTTC. It is translated as CSARARLAAQETQYF.

The V call is TRBV5-6, the J call TRBJ2-5; D call uncertain. Germline V CDR1 and CDR2: SGHDT, YYEEEE. V lost 3 bases and J lost 8, with 29 bases in between. This CDR3 contains 18 residues. CDR3: CASSYRPRRCRVVDTQYF. Written as DNA, the CDR3 is TGTGCCAGCAGCTATAGACCCCGTAGGTGTAGGGTGGTGGATACCCAGTACTTC.

The J gene is TRBJ2-7, the V gene TRBV30; D is possibly TRBD1 or TRBD2 (5 bases each). Germline assignment: CDR1 GTSNPN and CDR2 SVGIG (reference sequence). CDR3 length equals 16 residues. V was trimmed by 3 bases and J by 2 bases, leaving 20 bases between them. Here the CDR3 DNA reads TGTGCCTGGAGCGCCGCGGTATGGTGGGGGACCTACGAGCAGTACTTC. The encoded protein is CAWSAAVWWGTYEQYF.

This clonotype was seen many times. The gene calls are TRBV2 and TRBJ1-1; unclear D gene. The ends were cut back, 9 bases at V and 0 bases at J, with 14 bases in the middle. Germline lookup yields CDR1 SNHLY and CDR2 FYNNEI. There are 14 residues in the CDR3. The CDR3 reads CARKSELMNTEAFF. The CDR3 DNA reads as TGTGCCAGAAAGTCGGAGCTCATGAACACTGAAGCTTTCTTT.

This chain links TRBV7-8 with TRBJ1-5; D is possibly TRBD1 (5 bases). The CDR3 loop spans 13 amino acids. In germline, CDR1 is SGHVS, CDR2 FQNEAQ. Trimming stripped 2 bases from V and 6 bases from J, with 8 bases between. The CDR3 region has the DNA TGTGCCAGCAGCTTAAGGGGACGTCAGCCCCAGCATTTT. It translates to CASSLRGRQPQHF.

This clonotype was counted between two and nine times. V and J are TRBV19 and TRBJ2-7; 9 nucleotides align to TRBD2. Germline V gene sequence: CDR1 LNHDA, CDR2 SQIVND (reference sequence). The CDR3 is made up of 13 amino acids. V dropped 8 bases and J dropped 0; count of bases not matched to a gene: 2. The CDR3 protein is CASASGDSYEQYF. In nucleotides, the CDR3 is TGTGCCAGTGCTAGCGGGGACTCCTACGAGCAGTACTTC.

This clonotype has ten or more counts. This sequence joins TRBV20-1 and TRBJ1-1, with 7 bases identical to TRBD1. The CDR3 runs to 13 residues. V gave up 5 bases and J gave up 0 bases; unmatched junction bases: 3. Germline CDR1 DFQATT, CDR2 SNEGSKA (reference sequence). The CDR3 loop is CSAGDSLNTEAFF. For the CDR3, the DNA is TGCAGTGCTGGGGACAGTCTGAACACTGAAGCTTTCTTT.

This chain uses TRBV28 with TRBJ1-1, with a possible D match to TRBD1 (6 bases). The V end was cut by 8 bases, the J end by 5 bases, with 21 bases between. This CDR3 comprises 15 residues. CDR1 is MDHEN and CDR2 is SYDVKM in the germline V gene. The CDR3 sequence is CASAGATVLRTEAFF. In DNA, the CDR3 is TGTGCCAGCGCAGGGGCGACAGTACTTCGGACTGAAGCTTTCTTT.

This rearrangement joins TRBV19 to TRBJ1-6; D possibly corresponds to TRBD1 (5 bases). Per germline, CDR1 LNHDA and CDR2 SQIVND (reference sequence). The CDR3 has 14 residues. Trimming took 5 bases from V and 5 from J, leaving 10 bases between them. CDR3: CASSPGTDNSPLHF. In nucleotides, the CDR3 is TGTGCCAGTAGTCCCGGGACGGATAATTCACCCCTCCACTTT.

The V and J genes are TRBV29-1 and TRBJ2-7; 8 nucleotides align to TRBD1. CDR3 length equals 14 residues. The V segment lost 1 base and the J segment 5 bases; nucleotides outside the gene matches: 7. Germline loops: CDR1 SQVTM, CDR2 ANQGSEA. In DNA form, the CDR3 reads TGCAGCGTTGAAGCGTGGGCAGGGGGCGACGAGCAGTACTTC. This translates into CSVEAWAGGDEQYF.

This clonotype was observed many times. V is TRBV6-1 and J is TRBJ2-7; perhaps TRBD2 as D (7 bases). V shed 6 bases and J shed 3 bases, with 18 bases lying between them. Germline CDR1 is MNHNS and CDR2 is SASEGT. The CDR3 extends over 15 amino acids. This CDR3 reads CASSRPTGGGYEQYF. CDR3 nucleotide sequence: TGTGCCAGCAGCCGTCCGACAGGCGGGGGCTACGAGCAGTACTTC.

This clonotype was counted a few times. The chain recombines TRBV6-1 with TRBJ2-7, with 9 bases lining up with TRBD1. This CDR3 is built from 17 residues. Germline V CDR1 and CDR2: MNHNS, SASEGT. V lost 5 bases, J lost 0 bases, and 11 bases stayed unmatched. Written as DNA, the CDR3 is TGTGCCAGCAGTCAACCTCGCAGGGGACAGGGCTCCTACGAGCAGTACTTC. Encoded protein: CASSQPRRGQGSYEQYF.

This sequence joins TRBV11-2 and TRBJ2-7, with 7 positions matching TRBD2. The germline V gene has CDR1 SGHAT and CDR2 FQNNGV. The V segment lost 1 base and the J segment 0 bases; nucleotides outside the gene matches: 6. This CDR3 contains 16 residues. This CDR3 is CASSLGGRGFSYEQYF. CDR3 coding DNA: TGTGCCAGCAGCTTAGGAGGGAGGGGATTCTCCTACGAGCAGTACTTC.

The DNA for the CDR3 is TGTGCCAGCAGTTTTTTGGGCAGGGCAGGCAGCGAGCAGTTCTTC. Protein: CASSFLGRAGSEQFF. The chain is built from TRBV12-3 or TRBV12-4 and TRBJ2-1, with D perhaps matching TRBD1 (5 bases). Trimming left V 3 bases short and J 10 bases short, with 19 bases between. CDR3 size: 15 residues.

This clonotype has a handful of counts. The V gene is TRBV4-1, the J gene TRBJ2-2; 9 positions agree with TRBD1. This CDR3 spans 14 amino acids. V lost 5 bases, J lost 7 bases, and 5 bases stayed unmatched. The germline V gene encodes CDR1 MGHRA and CDR2 YSYEKL. CDR3 protein: CASSGQGQGGELFF. CDR3 nucleotide sequence: TGCGCCAGCAGCGGACAGGGACAGGGCGGGGAGCTGTTTTTT.

V usage is TRBV28 and J usage is TRBJ2-5; the D gene is possibly TRBD1 (5 bases). Trimming removed 2 bases from V and 2 bases from J, with 12 bases in between. Looked up from germline, CDR1 is MDHEN and CDR2 is SYDVKM. The CDR3 runs 15 residues. For the CDR3, the DNA is TGTGCCAGCAGTTTAGGGGCAATTCTACAAGAGACCCAGTACTTC. Protein: CASSLGAILQETQYF.

This clonotype was recorded at least ten times. The V and J genes are TRBV6-5 and TRBJ1-1; possibly TRBD1 for D (5 bases). V was clipped by 0 bases and J by 1 base, with 12 bases between them. CDR3 length: 16 residues. Germline V gene lookup returns CDR1 MNHEY and CDR2 SVGAGI. CDR3 loop: CASSYSLGGPNTEAFF. Written as DNA, the CDR3 is TGTGCCAGCAGTTACTCCCTTGGGGGTCCGAACACTGAAGCTTTCTTT.

This clonotype was seen at least ten times. The chain uses TRBV28 and TRBJ1-6; maybe TRBD1 (5 bases). Germline-derived CDR1 and CDR2 are MDHEN and SYDVKM. Trimming left V 5 bases short and J 7 bases short, with 12 bases between. This CDR3 comprises 14 residues. The CDR3 nucleotides read TGTGCCAGCAGTCCTTGGGGGGGGAATTCACCCCTCCACTTT. This translates into CASSPWGGNSPLHF.

At least ten counts were recorded for this clonotype. The V call is TRBV6-7, the J call TRBJ1-5; weak D call: TRBD1 (5 bases). TRBV6-7 is given ORF status, its function remaining uncertain. The CDR3 loop spans 15 amino acids. V gave up 2 bases and J gave up 4 bases, with 12 bases separating them. As DNA, the CDR3 is TGTGCCAGCAGTTACGGGAGGGGAGGAAATCAGCCCCAGCATTTT. Its protein is CASSYGRGGNQPQHF.

This chain connects TRBV15 to TRBJ2-5; D remains ambiguous. In germline, CDR1 is LNHNV, CDR2 YYDKDF (reference sequence). The CDR3 is 15 residues long. V lost 1 base and J 3 bases, leaving 12 bases between the germline ends. CDR3 sequence: CATSRAPRREETQYF. DNA for the CDR3: TGTGCCACCAGCAGAGCACCTCGCCGGGAAGAGACCCAGTACTTC.

The chain is built from TRBV15 and TRBJ1-1; the D is unclear. Looked up from germline, CDR1 is LNHNV and CDR2 is YYDKDF (reference sequence). CDR3 length: 13 residues. The V end lost 3 bases, the J end lost 3 bases, and 8 bases lay between the germline ends. CDR3 protein: CATSSFRYTEAFF. CDR3 bases: TGTGCCACCAGCAGTTTCCGTTACACTGAAGCTTTCTTT.

CDR3 nucleotide sequence: TGCGCCAGCAGCTCCAAACCTTTAAGCGACAGGGCCTACGAGCAGTACTTC. It translates to CASSSKPLSDRAYEQYF. This rearrangement joins TRBV5-1 to TRBJ2-7; 7 positions match TRBD1. Germline V lookup: CDR1 SGHRS, CDR2 YFSETQ. The CDR3 has 17 amino acids. J was trimmed by 2 bases and V by 3 bases; bases with no gene match: 14.

This clonotype was recorded many times. The chain carries TRBV28 and TRBJ2-2; no definite D call. V lost 5 bases, J lost 2 bases, and 12 bases lay in between. The germline gives CDR1 MDHEN, CDR2 SYDVKM. CDR3 size: 15 residues. CDR3 sequence reads: CASSPLRSNTGELFF. CDR3 coding DNA: TGTGCCAGCAGTCCCCTTAGGTCCAACACCGGGGAGCTGTTTTTT.

In this sample, this clonotype turned up many times. The J gene is TRBJ2-2, the V gene TRBV9, with D hard to call. Trimming pared 3 bases from V and 5 bases from J, leaving 8 bases between. Looked up from germline, CDR1 is SGDLS and CDR2 is YYNGEE. This CDR3 has 13 amino acids. For the CDR3, the DNA is TGTGCCAGCAGCGCACTGGTTACCGGGGAGCTGTTTTTT. Its protein is CASSALVTGELFF.

This clonotype was observed at least ten times. The rearrangement joins TRBV10-1 to TRBJ1-2; D uncertain. The CDR3 loop spans 18 amino acids. CDR1 is WNHNN and CDR2 is SYGVQD in the germline V gene (reference sequence). The V end was cut by 0 bases, the J end by 2 bases, with 19 bases between. Here the CDR3 reads CASSESNLRDGGNYGYTF. In nucleotides, the CDR3 is TGCGCCAGCAGTGAGTCGAATCTCAGAGACGGCGGGAACTATGGCTACACCTTC.

This clonotype was seen more than once but under ten times. The junction does not match germline at one end; this may be a read error. The V gene is TRBV28, the J gene TRBJ2-7, with a possible D match to TRBD1 (6 bases). The CDR3 runs to 15 residues. CDR1 and CDR2 (germline): MDHEN, SYDVKM. DNA for the CDR3: TGTGCCAGCAGTTTGGCCGACAGGATTTACTACGAGCTGTACTTC. Protein product: CASSLADRIYYELYF. Full variable domain (remainder filled in from reference TRBV28 and TRBJ2-7): DVKVTQSSRYLVKRTGEKVFLECVQDMDHENMFWYRQDPGLGLRLIYFSYDVKMKEKGDIPEGYSVSREKKERFSLILESASTNQTSMYLCASSLADRIYYELYFGPGTRLTVT.

This clonotype has only a few counts. V is TRBV11-2 and J is TRBJ2-2; D remains unclear. The V and J ends lost 5 bases and 6 bases respectively, with 16 bases between them. This CDR3 has 15 amino acids. The germline gives CDR1 SGHAT, CDR2 FQNNGV. Here the CDR3 DNA reads TGTGCCAGCAGCCTACCCCTCAGCCGAGCCGGGGAGCTGTTTTTT. Its translation is CASSLPLSRAGELFF.

J is TRBJ1-1 and V is TRBV19; TRBD1 is a possible D gene (6 bases). Germline-derived CDR1 and CDR2 are LNHDA and SQIVND (reference sequence). V dropped 3 bases and J dropped 5 bases, with 10 bases sitting between them. There are 13 residues in the CDR3. Written as DNA, the CDR3 is TGTGCCAGTAGTATCGTGGGGGCGACTGAAGCTTTCTTT. It encodes CASSIVGATEAFF.

This clonotype occurred many times. The V and J genes are TRBV28 and TRBJ1-3, with D perhaps matching TRBD1 (5 bases). The CDR3 length is 14 residues. Germline V gene data show CDR1 as MDHEN and CDR2 as SYDVKM. V was pared by 1 base and J by 4 bases, with 8 bases between. The CDR3 nucleotides read TGTGCCAGCAGTTTATCAGGGTACGGAAACACCATATATTTT. It specifies CASSLSGYGNTIYF.

This clonotype was picked up many times. This chain joins TRBV6-1 and TRBJ1-2; D possibly corresponds to TRBD1 (5 bases). CDR3 length equals 18 residues. Trimming shortened V by 2 bases and J by 4 bases, and 23 bases separated the two germline ends. The germline gives CDR1 MNHNS, CDR2 SASEGT. The CDR3 DNA follows: TGTGCCAGCAGTGAACTGACAGAGGCGGGGGGATACGCCTATGGCTACACCTTC. It specifies CASSELTEAGGYAYGYTF.

The sample holds many counts of this clonotype. The chain links TRBV10-3 to TRBJ2-7; D is undetermined. Looked up from germline, CDR1 is ENHRY and CDR2 is SYGVKD. The CDR3 runs 11 residues. Trimming took 2 bases from V and 4 from J, leaving 3 bases between them. The CDR3 coding sequence is TGTGCCATCAGTGAGGAATACGAGCAGTACTTC. Its translation is CAISEEYEQYF.